The clone carrying this T cell receptor beta chain was seen ten or more times. This sample is drawn from a study of early T cells in non-severe SARS-CoV-2 infection. The CDR3 has 16 amino acids. MiXCR, run by TCRdb on the 5' RACE reads, gives a single entry per CDR3 protein. The sample carries around 78,000 distinct CDR3 sequences, roughly a tenth recorded once. The chain carries TRBV21-1 and TRBJ2-7; the table calls TRBD1, which could not be checked here. TRBV21-1 is recorded as a pseudogene. The source was whole blood, collected at baseline. The clonotype was recovered from an adult who was a healthcare worker with PCR-confirmed SARS-CoV-2 infection or an uninfected control (not recorded which). As DNA, the CDR3 is TGTGCCAGCAGCAAACCGGGACACCCTACGGCCGACGAGCAGTACTTC. Its protein is CASSKPGHPTADEQYF.